This T cell receptor (beta chain) was recovered during a study of beta chain features in type 1 diabetes. General study results and limits: Among patients with Type 1 diabetes, TCRB CDR3s were moderately but significantly shorter in every one of the four CD4+ subsets. With patients and controls alike, PCR might favor shorter templates to an equal degree. The naive, central memory and Treg TCRB repertoires showed an apparent similarity that was greater among patients than among healthy donors.

This clone has only a few counts. Its antigen is undetermined. In all sorted populations, purity surpassed 95%. The entirety of the isolated RNA underwent reverse transcription, so expressed TCRB transcripts were sequenced. Measured with immunoSEQ multiplex PCR; TCRdb has only the in-frame clones, and not every one. The sample has almost 350,000 clones; roughly 8.8% are singletons. The V end was cut by 5 bases, the J end by 4 bases, with 15 bases between. This CDR3 contains 14 residues. Germline assignment: CDR1 SGHAT and CDR2 FQNNGV. The clonotype comes from a man aged 30-40 years with type 1 diabetes. The chain joins TRBV11-2 to TRBJ2-7; no definite D call. The sample comprised central memory CD4+ T cells from blood. The CDR3 is CASSEDLQQYEQYF. The CDR3 bases are TGTGCCAGCAGCGAAGATTTGCAGCAATACGAGCAGTACTTC.